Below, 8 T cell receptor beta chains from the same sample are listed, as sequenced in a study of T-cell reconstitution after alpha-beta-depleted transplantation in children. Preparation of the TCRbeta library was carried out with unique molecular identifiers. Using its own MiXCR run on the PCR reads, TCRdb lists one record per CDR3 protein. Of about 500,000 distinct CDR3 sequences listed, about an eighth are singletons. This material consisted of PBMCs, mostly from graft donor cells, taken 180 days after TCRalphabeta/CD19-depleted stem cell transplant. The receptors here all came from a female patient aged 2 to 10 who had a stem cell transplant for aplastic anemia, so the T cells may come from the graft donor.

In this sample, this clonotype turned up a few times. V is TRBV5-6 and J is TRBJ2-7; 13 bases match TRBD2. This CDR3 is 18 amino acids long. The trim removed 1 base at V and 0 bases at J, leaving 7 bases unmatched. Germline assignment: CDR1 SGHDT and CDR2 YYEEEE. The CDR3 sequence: CASSLFGLAGVSSYEQYF. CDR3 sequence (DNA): TGTGCCAGCAGCTTGTTCGGACTAGCGGGAGTCAGCTCCTACGAGCAGTACTTC.

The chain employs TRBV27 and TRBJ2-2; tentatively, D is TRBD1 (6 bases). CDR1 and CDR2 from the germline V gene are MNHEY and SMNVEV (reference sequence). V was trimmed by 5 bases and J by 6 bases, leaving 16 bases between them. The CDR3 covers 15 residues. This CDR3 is CASSPGTLNSGELFF. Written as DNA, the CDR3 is TGTGCCAGCAGTCCCGGGACACTAAATTCCGGGGAGCTGTTTTTT.

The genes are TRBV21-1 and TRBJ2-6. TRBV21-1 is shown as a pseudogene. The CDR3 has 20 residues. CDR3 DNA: TGTGCCAGCAGCAAAGTTGGGGTGCACAGAGAGCCCTCTGGGGCCAACGTCCTGACTTTC. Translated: CASSKVGVHREPSGANVLTF.

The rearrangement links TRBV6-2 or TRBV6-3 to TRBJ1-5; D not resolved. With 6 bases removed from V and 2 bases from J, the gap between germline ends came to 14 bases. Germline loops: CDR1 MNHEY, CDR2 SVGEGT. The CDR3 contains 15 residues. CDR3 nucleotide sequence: TGTGCCAGCAGACGGCCCCCCGGGGGCAATCAGCCCCAGCATTTT. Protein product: CASRRPPGGNQPQHF.

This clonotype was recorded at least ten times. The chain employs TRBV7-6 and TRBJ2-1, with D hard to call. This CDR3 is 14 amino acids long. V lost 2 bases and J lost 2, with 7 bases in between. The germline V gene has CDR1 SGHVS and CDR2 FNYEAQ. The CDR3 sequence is CASSLPGPYNEQFF. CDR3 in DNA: TGTGCCAGCAGCTTACCCGGTCCCTACAATGAGCAGTTCTTC.

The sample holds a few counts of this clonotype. The CDR3 DNA follows: TGCGCCAGCAGCCGCATTGGGGGCCAGGGAGATACGCAGTATTTT. The encoded protein is CASSRIGGQGDTQYF. V gene TRBV5-1 combines with J gene TRBJ2-3; perhaps TRBD1 as D (6 bases). The germline V gene encodes CDR1 SGHRS and CDR2 YFSETQ. V was pared by 4 bases and J by 5 bases, with 17 bases between. The CDR3 has 15 amino acids.

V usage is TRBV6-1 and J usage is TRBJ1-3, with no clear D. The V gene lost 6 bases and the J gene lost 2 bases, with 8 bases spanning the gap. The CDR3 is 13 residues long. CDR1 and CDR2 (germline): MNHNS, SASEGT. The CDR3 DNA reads TGTGCCAGCAGGGGCCGTGCTGGAAACACCATATATTTT. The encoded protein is CASRGRAGNTIYF.

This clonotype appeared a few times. In DNA form, the CDR3 reads TGCGCCAGCAGTGAGTCGGTGGTAGCGGGAGAGTACAATGAGCAGTTCTTC. This sequence encodes CASSESVVAGEYNEQFF. V usage is TRBV10-2 and J usage is TRBJ2-1; TRBD2 matches 9 bases. The germline gives CDR1 WSHSY, CDR2 SAAADI. Trimming removed 0 bases from V and 4 bases from J; junction bases left unmatched: 7. CDR3 length equals 17 residues.